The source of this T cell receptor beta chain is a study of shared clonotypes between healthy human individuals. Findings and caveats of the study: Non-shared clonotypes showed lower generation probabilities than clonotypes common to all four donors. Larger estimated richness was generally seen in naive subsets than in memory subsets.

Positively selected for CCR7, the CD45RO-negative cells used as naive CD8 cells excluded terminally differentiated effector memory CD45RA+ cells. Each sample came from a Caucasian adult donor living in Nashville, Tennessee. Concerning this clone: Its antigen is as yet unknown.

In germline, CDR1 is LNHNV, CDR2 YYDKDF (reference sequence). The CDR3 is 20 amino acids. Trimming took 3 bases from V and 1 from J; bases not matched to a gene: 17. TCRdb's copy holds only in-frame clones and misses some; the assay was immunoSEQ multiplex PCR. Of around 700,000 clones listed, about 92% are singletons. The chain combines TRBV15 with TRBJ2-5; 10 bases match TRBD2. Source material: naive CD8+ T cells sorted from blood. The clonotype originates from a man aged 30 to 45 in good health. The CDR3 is CATSSAQGLAGVGPQETQYF. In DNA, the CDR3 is TGTGCCACCAGCAGTGCCCAGGGGCTAGCGGGAGTGGGCCCCCAAGAGACCCAGTACTTC.